Sequencing of this T cell receptor (beta chain) was carried out in a study of blood T cell repertoires in COVID-19. Germline assignment: CDR1 MNHEY and CDR2 SVGAGI. This CDR3 spans 13 amino acids. V gave up 0 bases and J gave up 6 bases; unmatched junction bases: 0. Generated by immunoSEQ multiplex PCR, the TCRdb table keeps only in-frame clones and is missing some. The data contain about 150,000 clones, around 89% of them singletons. The sequenced sample consisted of peripheral blood. The chain couples TRBV6-5 to TRBJ2-3; 7 nucleotides agree with TRBD2. This sequence was found in a man between 60 and 70 years old with active or convalescent COVID-19. The CDR3 region is CASSYSRGDTQYF. The CDR3, as DNA: TGTGCCAGCAGTTACTCGCGGGGGGATACGCAGTATTTT.